A single sample is the source of the 32 T cell receptor beta chains below, sequenced in a study of blood T cell repertoires in COVID-19. Libraries were prepared by immunoSEQ multiplex PCR; TCRdb keeps only in-frame clonotypes and omits some of them. The sample holds 470,000 or so clones, roughly 87% seen once. Sequencing was done on a sample of PBMCs or T cells enriched from blood (not recorded which). These receptors were collected from a young woman with acute COVID-19.

This chain joins TRBV30 and TRBJ2-1; the D gene is possibly TRBD1 (6 bases). V was cut by 5 bases and J by 3 bases, with 17 bases left in between. Germline loops: CDR1 GTSNPN, CDR2 SVGIG (reference sequence). The CDR3 loop spans 15 amino acids. CDR3 in DNA: TGTGCCTGGTATACCGGTACAGGGATCTACAATGAGCAGTTCTTC. Protein sequence: CAWYTGTGIYNEQFF.

This chain connects TRBV3-1 (or the pseudogene TRBV3-2) to TRBJ2-7; 10 bases fit TRBD1. This CDR3 has 13 amino acids. V shed 7 bases and J 4 bases; nucleotides not matched to a gene: 4. The germline V gene encodes CDR1 LGHDT and CDR2 YNNKEL (reference sequence). CDR3 DNA sequence: TGTGCCAGCACCGGACAGGGGGGATACGAGCAGTACTTC. Its protein product is CASTGQGGYEQYF.

The chain carries TRBV7-9 and TRBJ2-7, with 10 bases identical to TRBD1. V shed 6 bases and J 6 bases; nucleotides not matched to a gene: 11. Germline V gene data show CDR1 as SEHNR and CDR2 as FQNEAQ (reference sequence). The length of the CDR3 is 15 residues. The CDR3 nucleotides read TGTGCCAGCAGACCAGTTGGGACAGGGGCGTCCGAGCAGTACTTC. Residues: CASRPVGTGASEQYF.

This rearrangement joins TRBV13 to TRBJ1-2; D is unclear. Germline-derived CDR1 and CDR2 are PRHDT and FYEKMQ (reference sequence). CDR3 size: 14 residues. V was shortened by 3 bases and J by 5 bases, with 13 bases between the two germline ends. The CDR3 sequence: CASSFGTDLYGYTF. CDR3 DNA sequence: TGTGCCAGCAGCTTTGGTACAGACCTATATGGCTACACCTTC.

This chain joins TRBV4-1 and TRBJ2-7, with 7 nucleotides matching TRBD2. The CDR3 extends over 16 amino acids. Trimming took 3 bases from V and 7 from J; bases not matched to a gene: 15. CDR1 and CDR2 from the germline V gene are MGHRA and YSYEKL. The CDR3 DNA is TGCGCCAGCAGCCAGGCCGGGACTAAGGTCCCCCTTGAGCAGTACTTC. It translates to CASSQAGTKVPLEQYF.

The rearrangement links TRBV7-9 to TRBJ1-1, with 9 bases aligning to TRBD1. The ends lost 5 bases at V and 3 bases at J; junction bases unmatched: 13. Germline-derived CDR1 and CDR2 are SEHNR and FQNEAQ (reference sequence). This CDR3 contains 17 residues. CDR3 sequence (DNA): TGTGCCAGCAGCATTCAGACAGGGGGTAGGAAGGACACTGAAGCTTTCTTT. This codes for CASSIQTGGRKDTEAFF.

V and J are TRBV3-1 (or the pseudogene TRBV3-2) and TRBJ2-5; D is possibly TRBD1 (7 bases). V lost 1 base to trimming and J lost 13 bases, with 19 bases between them. CDR3 size: 14 residues. Germline CDR1 LGHDT, CDR2 YNNKEL (reference sequence). The CDR3 sequence: CASSQGAGGILLYF. The CDR3 coding sequence is TGTGCCAGCAGCCAAGGCGCAGGGGGGATCCTTTTGTACTTC.

The chain combines TRBV5-1 with TRBJ1-2, with D unclear. The germline V gene encodes CDR1 SGHRS and CDR2 YFSETQ. The CDR3 covers 14 residues. Trimming shortened V by 0 bases and J by 8 bases, and 14 bases separated the two germline ends. The CDR3 spells CASSLGQEGMGYTF. CDR3 in DNA: TGCGCCAGCAGCTTGGGCCAAGAGGGCATGGGCTACACCTTC.

The chain recombines TRBV5-4 with TRBJ1-1; unclear D gene. The CDR3 is 14 residues long. The V end lost 1 base, the J end lost 4 bases, and 11 bases lay between the germline ends. The germline V gene encodes CDR1 SGHNT and CDR2 YYREEE (reference sequence). CDR3 sequence: CASSLFGGGTEAFF. The CDR3 nucleotides read TGTGCCAGCAGCTTGTTCGGCGGCGGCACTGAAGCTTTCTTT.

V and J are TRBV7-9 and TRBJ2-7; 9 bases map to TRBD1. In germline, CDR1 is SEHNR, CDR2 FQNEAQ (reference sequence). The CDR3 length is 16 residues. The V segment lost 0 bases and the J segment 3 bases; nucleotides outside the gene matches: 6. The CDR3 region is CASSLALGQGNYEQYF. CDR3 in DNA: TGTGCCAGCAGCTTAGCTCTGGGACAGGGAAACTACGAGCAGTACTTC.

The rearrangement links TRBV5-6 to TRBJ2-2; 8 bases match TRBD1. The V segment lost 5 bases and the J segment 6 bases; nucleotides outside the gene matches: 6. Germline loops: CDR1 SGHDT, CDR2 YYEEEE. This CDR3 has 14 amino acids. The DNA of the CDR3 is TGTGCCAGCAGATCTACAGGGGGACCCGGGGAGCTGTTTTTT. Translated: CASRSTGGPGELFF. Drawing the rest from reference TRBV5-6 and TRBJ2-2, the complete variable domain is DAGVTQSPTHLIKTRGQQVTLRCSPKSGHDTVSWYQQALGQGPQFIFQYYEEEERQRGNFPDRFSGHQFPNYSSELNVNALLLGDSALYLCASRSTGGPGELFFGEGSRLTVL.

The gene calls are TRBV5-1 and TRBJ1-4, with 10 bases aligning to TRBD1. Trimming cost V 5 bases and J 8 bases; bases outside gene matches: 6. The CDR3 is 14 amino acids. Per the germline V gene, CDR1 is SGHRS and CDR2 is YFSETQ. CDR3 sequence: CASRSGTGDEKLFF. CDR3 DNA: TGCGCCAGCAGATCCGGGACAGGGGACGAAAAACTGTTTTTT.

The chain has TRBV5-1 and TRBJ1-1; maybe TRBD1 (6 bases). The CDR3 runs to 16 residues. Germline loops: CDR1 SGHRS, CDR2 YFSETQ. Trimming took off 3 bases at V and 4 bases at J, with 19 bases between the two ends. For the CDR3, the DNA is TGCGCCAGCAGCTCACTAAAAACAGGGTATGGCACTGAAGCTTTCTTT. This codes for CASSSLKTGYGTEAFF.

This chain links TRBV3-1 (or the pseudogene TRBV3-2) with TRBJ2-1; no definite D call. Germline V gene sequence: CDR1 LGHDT, CDR2 YNNKEL (reference sequence). This CDR3 spans 12 amino acids. Deletions cut 0 bases from V and 8 bases from J, with 5 bases between. CDR3 loop: CASSQDRDEQFF. Written as DNA, the CDR3 is TGTGCCAGCAGCCAAGATCGCGATGAGCAGTTCTTC.

The chain links TRBV6-5 to TRBJ2-3; weak D call: TRBD1 (5 bases). There are 14 residues in the CDR3. From germline, CDR1 is MNHEY and CDR2 SVGAGI. V lost 6 bases and J 4 bases, leaving 14 bases between the germline ends. CDR3 protein: CASRGLAEADTQYF. The CDR3 DNA is TGTGCCAGCAGGGGGCTGGCAGAAGCAGATACGCAGTATTTT.

This clone was observed many times. The chain has TRBV5-6 and TRBJ1-2, with D unclear. CDR3 length equals 14 residues. The V end lost 4 bases, the J end lost 4 bases, and 14 bases lay between the germline ends. Germline V gene data show CDR1 as SGHDT and CDR2 as YYEEEE. CDR3 sequence (DNA): TGTGCCAGCAGCCCTATTTCCGCGGGCTATGGCTACACCTTC. This sequence encodes CASSPISAGYGYTF.

This clone was found a few times. The chain recombines TRBV7-9 with TRBJ2-3, with 7 bases that match TRBD1. Unmatched junction bases numbered 7, after V lost 5 bases and J lost 11 bases. Germline V gene data show CDR1 as SEHNR and CDR2 as FQNEAQ (reference sequence). The CDR3 has 12 amino acids. This CDR3 is CASSPTGEKQYF. DNA for the CDR3: TGTGCCAGCAGCCCAACAGGGGAGAAGCAGTATTTT.

V usage is TRBV9 and J usage is TRBJ1-4, with 9 positions matching TRBD1. The V gene's germline CDR1 is SGDLS and CDR2 YYNGEE. The CDR3 has 15 residues. Losses at the gene ends were 0 bases for V and 8 bases for J; bases not matched to a gene: 5. The CDR3 DNA reads as TGTGCCAGCAGCGTAGATGGGACAGGGAGCGAAAAACTGTTTTTT. It specifies CASSVDGTGSEKLFF. Full variable domain (remainder filled in from reference TRBV9 and TRBJ1-4): DSGVTQTPKHLITATGQRVTLRCSPRSGDLSVYWYQQSLDQGLQFLIQYYNGEERAKGNILERFSAQQFPDLHSELNLSSLELGDSALYFCASSVDGTGSEKLFFGSGTQLSVL.

V is TRBV13 and J is TRBJ2-2; D unresolved. The CDR3 extends over 15 amino acids. Per germline, CDR1 PRHDT and CDR2 FYEKMQ (reference sequence). Trimming shortened V by 0 bases and J by 1 base, and 6 bases separated the two germline ends. In DNA form, the CDR3 reads TGTGCCAGCAGCTTAGGGCTAGGGAACACCGGGGAGCTGTTTTTT. Its translation: CASSLGLGNTGELFF.

This clone was observed once. The J gene is TRBJ2-2, the V gene TRBV6-5, with 10 bases lining up with TRBD2. J gave up 3 bases and V 4 bases, and 2 bases lay outside the gene matches. The CDR3 is made up of 15 amino acids. The germline V gene encodes CDR1 MNHEY and CDR2 SVGAGI. This CDR3 is CASSLAGGYTGELFF. CDR3 sequence (DNA): TGTGCCAGCAGTTTAGCGGGGGGTTACACCGGGGAGCTGTTTTTT.

This clone appeared a single time. The rearrangement joins TRBV28 to TRBJ2-7; TRBD2 might be the D (6 bases). This CDR3 region has 14 residues. V was clipped by 10 bases and J by 3 bases, with 19 bases between them. CDR1 and CDR2 from the germline V gene are MDHEN and SYDVKM. CDR3 residues: CATVRRGGIYEQYF. As DNA, the CDR3 is TGTGCCACCGTTCGTCGTGGGGGGATCTACGAGCAGTACTTC.

The chain combines TRBV18 with TRBJ1-4; D is possibly TRBD1 (5 bases). Trimming removed 6 bases at V and 0 bases at J, with 14 bases between. The CDR3 length is 16 residues. Germline values: CDR1 KGHSH, CDR2 LQKENI. Written as DNA, the CDR3 is TGTGCCAGCTCCCCCCAGGACACAGCAACTAATGAAAAACTGTTTTTT. Protein sequence: CASSPQDTATNEKLFF.

The chain has TRBV18 and TRBJ1-1; the match to TRBD1 covers 9 bases. The CDR3 is 18 amino acids. The trim removed 1 base at V and 1 base at J, leaving 10 bases unmatched. Germline V lookup: CDR1 KGHSH, CDR2 LQKENI. CDR3 residues: CASSPRVGTGSWNTEAFF. The CDR3 DNA reads TGTGCCAGCTCACCACGGGTCGGGACAGGGTCGTGGAACACTGAAGCTTTCTTT.

The chain carries TRBV3-1 (or the pseudogene TRBV3-2) and TRBJ1-2; D might be TRBD1 (6 bases). Germline V gives CDR1 LGHDT, CDR2 YNNKEL (reference sequence). V lost 2 bases, J lost 4 bases, and 14 bases lay in between. This CDR3 has 15 amino acids. The CDR3 coding sequence is TGTGCCAGCAGCCAATCGGGACAAGACTCCTATGGCTACACCTTC. It codes for CASSQSGQDSYGYTF.

V gene TRBV3-1 (or the pseudogene TRBV3-2) combines with J gene TRBJ1-3, with D uncertain. The CDR3 is 16 residues long. Trimming left V 4 bases short and J 4 bases short, with 17 bases between. The V gene's germline CDR1 is LGHDT and CDR2 YNNKEL (reference sequence). CDR3: CASSPSRRGSGNTIYF. The CDR3 DNA follows: TGTGCCAGCAGCCCCTCAAGGAGAGGTTCGGGAAACACCATATATTTT.

The chain is built from TRBV5-4 and TRBJ2-7; D call uncertain. Trimming cost V 3 bases and J 0 bases, with 4 bases left between them. Germline V gene lookup returns CDR1 SGHNT and CDR2 YYREEE (reference sequence). This CDR3 contains 12 residues. CDR3 loop: CASSSSSYEQYF. The CDR3 bases are TGTGCCAGCAGCTCGAGCTCCTACGAGCAGTACTTC.

J is TRBJ2-1 and V is TRBV18; D is perhaps TRBD2 (6 bases). This CDR3 has 16 amino acids. Deletions cut 6 bases from V and 5 bases from J, with 20 bases between. The germline V gene encodes CDR1 KGHSH and CDR2 LQKENI. CDR3 amino acids: CASSPGLSLRDNEQFF. The CDR3 nucleotides are TGTGCCAGCTCCCCGGGACTCTCCCTTCGCGACAATGAGCAGTTCTTC.

The V call is TRBV4-3, the J call TRBJ1-2, with TRBD1 matching over 8 bases. J was trimmed by 3 bases and V by 1 base; bases with no gene match: 16. The CDR3 has 19 residues. Germline V gives CDR1 LGHNA, CDR2 YSLEER. Here the CDR3 reads CASSQVLHSRTGWDYGYTF. The DNA of the CDR3 is TGCGCCAGCAGCCAAGTTCTCCATTCGCGGACAGGGTGGGACTATGGCTACACCTTC.

The chain combines TRBV25-1 with TRBJ2-1; TRBD2 matches 8 bases. V lost 7 bases to trimming and J lost 7 bases; unmatched junction nucleotides: 12. The CDR3 consists of 15 residues. The germline CDR1 and CDR2 sequences are MGHDK and SYGVNS. CDR3 DNA sequence: TGTGCCAGCATCGAAGGAGGACTAGCCTCGAATGAGCAGTTCTTC. Translation gives CASIEGGLASNEQFF.

The chain couples TRBV7-9 to TRBJ2-3; 8 nucleotides line up with TRBD1. Germline V gene lookup returns CDR1 SEHNR and CDR2 FQNEAQ (reference sequence). The CDR3 has 18 amino acids. V lost 0 bases, J lost 4 bases, and 12 bases stayed unmatched. The CDR3 sequence: CASSLATSQGAPPDTQYF. CDR3 bases: TGTGCCAGCAGCTTAGCGACGTCTCAGGGGGCGCCTCCAGATACGCAGTATTTT.

The V call is TRBV10-2, the J call TRBJ2-5, with TRBD2 matching 13 bases. The V gene end was trimmed by 6 bases and the J gene end by 5 bases; junction bases not matched to a gene: 3. The CDR3 sequence is 14 residues long. Germline V lookup: CDR1 WSHSY, CDR2 SAAADI. The CDR3 spells CASSGLAGVETQYF. The CDR3 nucleotides are TGCGCCAGCAGCGGACTAGCGGGAGTCGAGACCCAGTACTTC.

This chain links TRBV6-5 with TRBJ1-2, with D possibly TRBD1 on 5 matching bases. CDR1 is MNHEY, CDR2 SVGAGI, per germline. The germline V and J ends were trimmed by 11 bases and 4 bases, with 11 bases remaining between them. The CDR3 consists of 11 residues. DNA for the CDR3: TGTGCCGGCGGGGCACGCTATGGCTACACCTTC. This translates into CAGGARYGYTF.